This T cell receptor beta chain was documented in a study of T cell responses to AZD1222 COVID-19 vaccine. Study results and caveats: Scientists sampled the repertoires only once the peak T cell response had passed.

A note on this clone: Its target is unknown.

Assay used: immunoSEQ multiplex PCR; TCRdb lists only in-frame clones, some missing. The sample holds 100,000 to 150,000 clones, about 90% seen once. This CDR3 region has 14 residues. V lost 6 bases and J lost 4; bases outside the gene matches: 7. Germline values: CDR1 MDHEN, CDR2 SYDVKM. The sequence was collected from an adult who received the AZD1222 COVID-19 vaccine. The chain is built from TRBV28 and TRBJ1-2; 8 positions agree with TRBD1. The sequenced sample was peripheral blood, obtained 28 days after the second AZD1222 dose. As DNA, the CDR3 is TGTGCCAGCAGATCTACCGGGACAGGCTATGGCTACACCTTC. This sequence encodes CASRSTGTGYGYTF.